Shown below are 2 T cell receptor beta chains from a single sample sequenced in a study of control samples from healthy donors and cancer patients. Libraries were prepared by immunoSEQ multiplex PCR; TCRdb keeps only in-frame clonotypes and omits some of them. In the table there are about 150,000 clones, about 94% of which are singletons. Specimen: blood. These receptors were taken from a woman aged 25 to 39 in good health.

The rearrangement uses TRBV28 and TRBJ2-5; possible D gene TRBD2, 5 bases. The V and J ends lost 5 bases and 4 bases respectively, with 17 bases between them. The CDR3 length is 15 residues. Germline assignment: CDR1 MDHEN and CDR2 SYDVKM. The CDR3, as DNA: TGTGCCAGCAGTCCCGCCGGGGATAGTCGAGAGACCCAGTACTTC. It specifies CASSPAGDSRETQYF. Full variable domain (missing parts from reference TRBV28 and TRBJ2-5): DVKVTQSSRYLVKRTGEKVFLECVQDMDHENMFWYRQDPGLGLRLIYFSYDVKMKEKGDIPEGYSVSREKKERFSLILESASTNQTSMYLCASSPAGDSRETQYFGPGTRLLVL.

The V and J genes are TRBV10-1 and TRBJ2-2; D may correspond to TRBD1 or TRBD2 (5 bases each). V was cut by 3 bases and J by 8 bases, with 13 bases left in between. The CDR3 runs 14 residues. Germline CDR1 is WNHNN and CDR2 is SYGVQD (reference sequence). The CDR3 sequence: CASSDYGEGGELFF. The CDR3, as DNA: TGCGCCAGCAGTGACTACGGCGAGGGGGGGGAGCTGTTTTTT.